This TCR beta chain was documented in a study of blood T cell repertoires in COVID-19. Whole-study context: Spain, Italy and the United States supplied samples that represented acute and convalescent COVID-19. PBMCs, B-cell-depleted T cells, or T cells were the source of the cDNA or gDNA that made up the material.

Between the trimmed V and J ends, which lost 3 bases and 0 bases, there was a span of 12 bases. Germline values: CDR1 KGHSH, CDR2 LQKENI. The CDR3 spans 17 residues. Authors' data handling: Cell counts per sample came from amplifying reference gene primers. Clones were sequenced by immunoSEQ multiplex PCR, and TCRdb holds only the in-frame ones, with some missing. For V, J and clone size, that table is used; D and trimming come from the DNA. The repertoire holds approximately 150,000 clones, with around 89% as singletons. The sequencing sample was made of peripheral blood. This chain uses TRBV18 with TRBJ2-6; tentatively, D is TRBD1 (6 bases). This TCR was recovered from an older woman with active COVID-19. The CDR3 spells CASSPLTGVSGANVLTF. For the CDR3, the DNA is TGTGCCAGCTCACCGCTGACAGGCGTCTCTGGGGCCAACGTCCTGACTTTC.